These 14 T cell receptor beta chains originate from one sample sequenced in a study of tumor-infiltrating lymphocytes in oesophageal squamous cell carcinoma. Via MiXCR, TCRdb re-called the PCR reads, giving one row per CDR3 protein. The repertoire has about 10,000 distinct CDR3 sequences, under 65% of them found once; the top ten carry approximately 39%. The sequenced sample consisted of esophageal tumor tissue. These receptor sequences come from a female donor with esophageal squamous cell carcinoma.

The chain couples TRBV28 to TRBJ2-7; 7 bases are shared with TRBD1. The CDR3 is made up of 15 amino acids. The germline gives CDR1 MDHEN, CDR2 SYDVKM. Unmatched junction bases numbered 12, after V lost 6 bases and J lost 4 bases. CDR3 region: CASSPTGTVLYEQYF. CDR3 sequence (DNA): TGTGCCAGCAGCCCCACCGGGACAGTCCTATACGAGCAGTACTTC.

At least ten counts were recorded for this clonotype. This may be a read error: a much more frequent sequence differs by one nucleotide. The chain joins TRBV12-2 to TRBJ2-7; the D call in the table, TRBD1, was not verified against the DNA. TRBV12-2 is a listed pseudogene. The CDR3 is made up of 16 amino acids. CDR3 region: CASRLSRLVSYNEQYF. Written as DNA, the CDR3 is TGTGCAAGTCGCTTATCCCGACTAGTGAGCTACAATGAGCAGTACTTC.

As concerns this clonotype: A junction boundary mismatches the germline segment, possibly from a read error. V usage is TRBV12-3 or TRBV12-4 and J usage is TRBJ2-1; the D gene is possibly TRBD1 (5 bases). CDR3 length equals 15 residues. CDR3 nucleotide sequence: TGTGCCAGCACCCTGGGTCAGGGCTTAGATTCACCCCTCCACTTC. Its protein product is CASTLGQGLDSPLHF.

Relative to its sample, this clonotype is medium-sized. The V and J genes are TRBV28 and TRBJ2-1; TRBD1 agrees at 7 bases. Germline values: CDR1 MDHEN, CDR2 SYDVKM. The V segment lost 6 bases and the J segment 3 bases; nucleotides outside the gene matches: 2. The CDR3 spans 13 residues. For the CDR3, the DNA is TGTGCCAGCAGGACAGGGATCTACAATGAGCAGTTCTTC. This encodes CASRTGIYNEQFF.

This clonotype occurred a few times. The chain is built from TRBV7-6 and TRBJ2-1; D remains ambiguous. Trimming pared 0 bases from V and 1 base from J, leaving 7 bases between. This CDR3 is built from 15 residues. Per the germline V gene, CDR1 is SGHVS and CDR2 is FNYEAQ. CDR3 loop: CASSLAAESYNEQFF. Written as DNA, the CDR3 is TGTGCCAGCAGCTTAGCGGCGGAATCCTACAATGAGCAGTTCTTC.

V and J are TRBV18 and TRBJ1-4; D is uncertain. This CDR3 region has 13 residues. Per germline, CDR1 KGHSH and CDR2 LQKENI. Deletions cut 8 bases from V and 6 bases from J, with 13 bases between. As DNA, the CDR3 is TGTGCCAGCGCAGAAGGGTTAGATGAAAAACTGTTTTTT. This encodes CASAEGLDEKLFF.

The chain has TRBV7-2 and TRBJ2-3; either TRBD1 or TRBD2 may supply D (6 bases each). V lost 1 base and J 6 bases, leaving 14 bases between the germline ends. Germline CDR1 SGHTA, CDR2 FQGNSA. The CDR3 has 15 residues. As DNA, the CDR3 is TGTGCCAGCAGCTTAGGGGGGGCCCGGAGTGATACGCAGTATTTT. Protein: CASSLGGARSDTQYF.

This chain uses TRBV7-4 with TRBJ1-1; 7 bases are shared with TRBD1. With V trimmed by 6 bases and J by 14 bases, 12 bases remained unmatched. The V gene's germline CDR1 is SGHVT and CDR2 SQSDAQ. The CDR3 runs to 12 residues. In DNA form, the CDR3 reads TGTGCCAGCAGAAGAGAGGGGGCTGAGCAGTTCTTT. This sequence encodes CASRREGAEQFF.

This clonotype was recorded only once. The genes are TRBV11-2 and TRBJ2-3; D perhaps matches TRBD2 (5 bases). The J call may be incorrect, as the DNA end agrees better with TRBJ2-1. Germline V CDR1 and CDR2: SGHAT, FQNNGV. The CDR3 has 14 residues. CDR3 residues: CASSLDRLSNEQFF. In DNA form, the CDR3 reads TGTGCCAGCAGCTTAGATCGACTATCCAATGAGCAGTTCTTC.

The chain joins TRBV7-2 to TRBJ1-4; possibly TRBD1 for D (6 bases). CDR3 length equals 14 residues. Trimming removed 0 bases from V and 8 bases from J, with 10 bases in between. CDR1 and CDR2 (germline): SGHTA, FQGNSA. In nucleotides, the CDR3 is TGTGCCAGCAGCTTAGCACAGGGAGGCGAAAAACTGTTTTTT. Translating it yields CASSLAQGGEKLFF.

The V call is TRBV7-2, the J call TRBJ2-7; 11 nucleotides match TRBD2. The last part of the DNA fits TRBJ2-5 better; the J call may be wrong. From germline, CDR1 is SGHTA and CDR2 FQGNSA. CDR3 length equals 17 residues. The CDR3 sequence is CASIHTRTSGGSGTQYF. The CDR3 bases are TGTGCCAGCATTCACACTCGAACTAGCGGGGGATCTGGGACCCAGTACTTC.

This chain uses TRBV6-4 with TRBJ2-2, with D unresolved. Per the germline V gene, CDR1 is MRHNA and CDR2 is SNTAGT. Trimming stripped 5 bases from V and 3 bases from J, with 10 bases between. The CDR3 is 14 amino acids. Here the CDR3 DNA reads TGTGCCAGCAGTTCGCTAACGGACACCGGGGAGCTGTTTTTT. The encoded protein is CASSSLTDTGELFF.

CDR3 residues: CASSQVMVNEQFF. CDR3 sequence (DNA): TGTGCCAGCAGCCAAGTCATGGTTAATGAGCAGTTCTTC. V gene TRBV3-1 combines with J gene TRBJ2-5; D remains ambiguous. Judging by the DNA end, TRBJ2-1 fits better; the J call may be wrong. This CDR3 comprises 13 residues. The germline gives CDR1 LGHDT, CDR2 YNNKEL (reference sequence).

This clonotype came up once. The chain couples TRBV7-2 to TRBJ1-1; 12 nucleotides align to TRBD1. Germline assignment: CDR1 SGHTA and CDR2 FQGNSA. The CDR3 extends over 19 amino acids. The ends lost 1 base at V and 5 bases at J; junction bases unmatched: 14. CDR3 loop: CASSLEISGTGGRRTEAFF. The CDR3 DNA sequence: TGTGCCAGCAGCTTAGAAATATCTGGGACAGGGGGCCGCCGAACTGAAGCTTTCTTT.